The T cell receptor beta chain under discussion was sequenced for a study of cytomegalovirus exposure and HLA in healthy donors. Whole-study context: An early release of data contained approximately 85 million unique TCRs, which came from HLA-typed donors.

Per the germline V gene, CDR1 is SGHTA and CDR2 is FQGTGA. V shed 0 bases, J shed 6 bases, and the junction held 7 bases outside the gene matches. The CDR3 is 15 amino acids. Concerning this clone itself: Its antigen is unknown.

The PCR employed 60 Vbeta primers together with 13 Jbeta primers. The table came from immunoSEQ multiplex PCR; TCRdb's copy has only in-frame clones and leaves some out. The sample records about 76,000 clones, 80% to 90% being singletons. Study-level findings and limits: The classifier, whose performance was assessed in both the original and validation cohorts, reportedly diagnosed cytomegalovirus status with high specificity and sensitivity. Across donors, presence/absence analyses took sequencing depth to be roughly uniform. Some segments of the V type, notably TRBV6-2 and TRBV6-3, were excluded as indistinguishable.

The rearrangement links TRBV7-3 to TRBJ1-2, with 7 bases lining up with TRBD1. This TCR was recovered from a woman younger than 45 in good health and CMV-seronegative. Sequencing was carried out using PBMCs. CDR3 loop: CASSLTHRGANGYTF. DNA for the CDR3: TGTGCCAGCAGCTTAACCCACAGGGGCGCAAATGGCTACACCTTC.